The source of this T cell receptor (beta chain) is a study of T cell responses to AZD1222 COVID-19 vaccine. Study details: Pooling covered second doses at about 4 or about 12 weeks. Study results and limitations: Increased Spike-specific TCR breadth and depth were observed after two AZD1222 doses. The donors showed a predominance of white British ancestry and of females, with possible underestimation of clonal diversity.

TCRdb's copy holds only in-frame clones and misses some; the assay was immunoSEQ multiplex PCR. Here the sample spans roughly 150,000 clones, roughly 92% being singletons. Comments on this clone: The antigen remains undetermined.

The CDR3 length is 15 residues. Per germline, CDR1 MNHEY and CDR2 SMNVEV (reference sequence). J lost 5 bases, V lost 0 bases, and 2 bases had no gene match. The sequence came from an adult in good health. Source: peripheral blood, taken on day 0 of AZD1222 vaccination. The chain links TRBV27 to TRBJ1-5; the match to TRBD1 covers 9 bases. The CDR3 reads CASSLSGQGYQPQHF. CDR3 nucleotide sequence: TGTGCCAGCAGTTTATCTGGACAGGGGTATCAGCCCCAGCATTTT.